This T cell receptor (beta chain) comes out of a study of siplizumab effects on memory and regulatory T cells. This clone appeared once. Its antigen is undetermined. V was cut by 2 bases and J by 4 bases, with 4 bases left in between. There are 12 residues in the CDR3. From germline, CDR1 is SGHDT and CDR2 YYEEEE. Broader study findings: Neither a naive nor a memory phenotype was assignable to roughly 80-96% of proliferating CD4+ or CD8+ clones.

Sequencing of each sample assayed some 9.2 x 10^4 TCR templates. Only in-frame clones appear in the TCRdb table, and some are missing; sequencing was by immunoSEQ multiplex PCR. This sample has roughly 60,000 clones, with approximately 95% found just once. This clonotype originated in a human donor in good health. V is TRBV5-6 and J is TRBJ2-1; D is unresolved. The sample taken for sequencing was CD8+ T cells sorted from blood. The CDR3 loop is CASSFGYNEQFF. CDR3 nucleotides: TGTGCCAGCAGCTTTGGGTACAATGAGCAGTTCTTC.